This passage covers 29 T cell receptor beta chains from one sample sequenced in a study of T-cell reconstitution after alpha-beta-depleted transplantation in children. Unique molecular identifiers were built into the TCRbeta library. TCRdb re-derived calls from the PCR reads in MiXCR, one entry per CDR3 protein. This sample yields over 150,000 distinct CDR3 sequences, of which less than 15% are seen a single time; 13% belongs to the top ten. The sample here was PBMCs from the stem cell graft donor, taken from the stem cell graft. Receptors originate from a human donor who donated a stem cell graft to a child with acute lymphoblastic leukemia.

This clonotype appeared many times. CDR3 region: CASSSTSENTGELFF. As DNA, the CDR3 is TGCGCCAGCAGCTCGACTAGCGAGAACACCGGGGAGCTGTTTTTT. The V and J genes are TRBV5-1 and TRBJ2-2, with 8 bases that match TRBD2. V was clipped by 3 bases and J by 1 base; unmatched bases: 2. This CDR3 region has 15 residues. Looked up from germline, CDR1 is SGHRS and CDR2 is YFSETQ. The full variable domain, its missing parts supplied by reference TRBV5-1 and TRBJ2-2, is KAGVTQTPRYLIKTRGQQVTLSCSPISGHRSVSWYQQTPGQGLQFLFEYFSETQRNKGNFPGRFSGRQFSNSRSEMNVSTLELGDSALYLCASSSTSENTGELFFGEGSRLTVL.

The table lists this clonotype with a few counts. The chain employs TRBV20-1 and TRBJ2-7; 9 nucleotides agree with TRBD2. The germline V gene has CDR1 DFQATT and CDR2 SNEGSKA (reference sequence). This CDR3 has 16 amino acids. V lost 1 base to trimming and J lost 6 bases; unmatched junction nucleotides: 13. The CDR3 DNA is TGCAGTGCTAGAGGTTTGACTAAGCGGGAGGTAGTCGAGCAGTACTTC. Amino acid sequence: CSARGLTKREVVEQYF.

This clonotype was seen only a few times. The chain is built from TRBV5-1 and TRBJ2-5, with 9 bases identical to TRBD2. The CDR3 is 16 amino acids. The trim removed 1 base at V and 3 bases at J, leaving 7 bases unmatched. The germline V gene has CDR1 SGHRS and CDR2 YFSETQ. CDR3 sequence reads: CASSLMAGGPEETQYF. CDR3 DNA sequence: TGCGCCAGCAGCTTGATGGCGGGAGGGCCGGAAGAGACCCAGTACTTC.

As concerns this clonotype: This may stem from a read error, because a much larger clone lies one nucleotide away. This chain connects TRBV20-1 to TRBJ2-7; 11 positions match TRBD2. CDR1 is DFQATT and CDR2 is SNEGSKA in the germline V gene (reference sequence). The V segment lost 7 bases and the J segment 5 bases; nucleotides outside the gene matches: 10. The length of the CDR3 is 14 residues. CDR3 nucleotide sequence: TGCAGTGAAATCCGACTAGCGGGATCTGACGAGCAGTACTTC. Protein product: CSEIRLAGSDEQYF.

This clonotype was counted ten times or more. The V gene is TRBV5-1, the J gene TRBJ2-7, with D possibly matching TRBD2 (6 bases). The germline CDR1 and CDR2 sequences are SGHRS and YFSETQ. The germline V and J ends were trimmed by 1 base and 4 bases, with 15 bases remaining between them. The CDR3 consists of 15 residues. CDR3 sequence reads: CASSLYGGPLYEQYF. CDR3 coding DNA: TGCGCCAGCAGCTTGTACGGAGGGCCTTTATACGAGCAGTACTTC.

This clonotype was seen many times. The DNA of the CDR3 is TGCGCCAGCAGCTTGGACCACATCCCGGGGGAGCTGTTTTTT. Protein: CASSLDHIPGELFF. The gene calls are TRBV5-1 and TRBJ2-2; no definite D call. Trimming took off 0 bases at V and 8 bases at J, with 11 bases between the two ends. Germline V gene lookup returns CDR1 SGHRS and CDR2 YFSETQ. The CDR3 has 14 amino acids.

This clonotype came up many times. The chain joins TRBV21-1 to TRBJ2-7; no DNA check was done on the table's D call, TRBD2. TRBV21-1 corresponds to a pseudogene. This CDR3 region has 16 residues. CDR3 bases: TGTGCCAGCAGCAAATCGGCTAGCGGGAGGACCAACGAGCAGTACTTC. Translating gives CASSKSASGRTNEQYF.

In its sample, this clonotype was seen many times. The chain carries TRBV6-5 and TRBJ1-2, with D maybe TRBD1 (5 bases). The CDR3 length is 12 residues. Per germline, CDR1 MNHEY and CDR2 SVGAGI. Trimming cost V 5 bases and J 4 bases, with 8 bases left between them. The CDR3 DNA reads TGTGCCAGCAGTCAGGGTGCCTATGGCTACACCTTC. Its translation: CASSQGAYGYTF.

This clonotype was seen repeatedly, ten times or more. The V gene is TRBV20-1, the J gene TRBJ2-1, with 7 bases matching TRBD2. Germline CDR1 is DFQATT and CDR2 is SNEGSKA (reference sequence). The CDR3 is 15 residues long. V dropped 1 base and J dropped 5; count of bases not matched to a gene: 8. The CDR3: CSARVSWLADNEQFF. The CDR3 nucleotides are TGCAGTGCTAGAGTGTCGTGGCTAGCGGACAATGAGCAGTTCTTC.

This clonotype has a count of ten or more. This chain connects TRBV20-1 to TRBJ2-1; D is unresolved. Trimming pared 6 bases from V and 0 bases from J, leaving 6 bases between. CDR3 length: 12 amino acids. From germline, CDR1 is DFQATT and CDR2 SNEGSKA (reference sequence). CDR3 amino acids: CSASGSYNEQFF. The DNA of the CDR3 is TGCAGTGCCAGTGGCTCCTACAATGAGCAGTTCTTC.

This clonotype was found many times. The rearrangement links TRBV7-9 to TRBJ1-2, with TRBD1 identical over 8 bases. V gave up 7 bases and J gave up 6 bases; unmatched junction bases: 13. CDR1 and CDR2 (germline): SEHNR, FQNEAQ (reference sequence). The length of the CDR3 is 15 residues. CDR3 DNA: TGTGCCAGCACAACCCTTGGACAGGGAGGGGATGGCTACACCTTC. Translation gives CASTTLGQGGDGYTF.

This clonotype was observed at least ten times. This CDR3 is CAISDQGLSAGNTIYF. The CDR3 DNA reads as TGTGCCATCAGTGATCAGGGACTTTCTGCTGGAAACACCATATATTTT. The chain combines TRBV10-3 with TRBJ1-3; a weak D match, TRBD1 (5 bases). Looked up from germline, CDR1 is ENHRY and CDR2 is SYGVKD. This CDR3 contains 16 residues. Trimming cost V 3 bases and J 2 bases, with 14 bases left between them.

The table lists this clonotype with a few counts. The chain recombines TRBV12-3 or TRBV12-4 with TRBJ1-2; tentative D call: TRBD1 (5 bases). V lost 2 bases, J lost 6 bases, and 19 bases lay in between. The CDR3 runs 16 residues. CDR3 sequence: CASSLPRTKGRDGYTF. As DNA, the CDR3 is TGTGCCAGCAGTTTACCACGGACAAAGGGAAGGGATGGCTACACCTTC.

The sample holds many counts of this clonotype. The V call is TRBV28, the J call TRBJ2-1; perhaps TRBD1 as D (5 bases). The germline CDR1 and CDR2 sequences are MDHEN and SYDVKM. Deletions cut 5 bases from V and 0 bases from J, with 17 bases between. The length of the CDR3 is 17 residues. Written as DNA, the CDR3 is TGTGCCAGCAGTGGAGAGACAGTGCAGAGCTCCTACAATGAGCAGTTCTTC. Amino acids: CASSGETVQSSYNEQFF.

This clonotype showed up many times. The J gene is TRBJ2-7, the V gene TRBV5-1, with D hard to call. CDR1 SGHRS and CDR2 YFSETQ come from the germline V gene. V lost 0 bases, J lost 0 bases, and 13 bases lay in between. The CDR3 covers 16 residues. CDR3 region: CASSLESVLYSYEQYF. The CDR3 DNA reads as TGCGCCAGCAGCTTGGAAAGCGTTCTCTACTCCTACGAGCAGTACTTC.

This clonotype occurred many times. The V and J genes are TRBV18 and TRBJ1-1; unclear D gene. Trimming took off 5 bases at V and 3 bases at J, with 16 bases between the two ends. This CDR3 spans 15 amino acids. Germline CDR1 and CDR2: KGHSH and LQKENI. The CDR3, as DNA: TGTGCCAGCTCAGATTCGGACGGGTGGGACACTGAAGCTTTCTTT. Protein sequence: CASSDSDGWDTEAFF.

This clonotype was seen repeatedly, ten times or more. This chain links TRBV27 with TRBJ2-1; 9 bases match TRBD1. The germline CDR1 and CDR2 sequences are MNHEY and SMNVEV (reference sequence). With 6 bases clipped from V and 7 bases from J, the junction kept 10 bases outside the gene matches. There are 15 residues in the CDR3. The CDR3 loop is CASSPLGQGKNEQFF. The CDR3 coding sequence is TGTGCCAGCAGCCCTTTAGGACAGGGGAAGAATGAGCAGTTCTTC.

The chain uses TRBV6-2 or TRBV6-3 and TRBJ2-1; 10 bases are a match to TRBD2. CDR1 and CDR2 (germline): MNHEY, SVGEGT. This CDR3 has 15 amino acids. V gave up 4 bases and J gave up 7 bases; unmatched junction bases: 7. In DNA form, the CDR3 reads TGTGCCAGCAGTTTCCCAGCGGGAGGGCCGAATGAGCAGTTCTTC. Translated: CASSFPAGGPNEQFF.

This clonotype was seen at least ten times. The gene calls are TRBV4-1 and TRBJ1-2, with TRBD1 matching over 9 bases. CDR1 and CDR2 from the germline V gene are MGHRA and YSYEKL. Unmatched junction bases numbered 19, after V lost 0 bases and J lost 8 bases. The CDR3 loop spans 19 amino acids. CDR3 DNA sequence: TGCGCCAGCAGCCAAGATCTGTTCACGAGAACAGGGGGCTTTAGGGGCTACACCTTC. This gives the protein CASSQDLFTRTGGFRGYTF.

The CDR3 region is CSATGRAIANYGYTF. CDR3 nucleotides: TGCAGTGCTACCGGACGGGCTATAGCTAACTATGGCTACACCTTC. This chain uses TRBV20-1 with TRBJ1-2; D gene ambiguous. Germline V gene lookup returns CDR1 DFQATT and CDR2 SNEGSKA (reference sequence). V was pared by 4 bases and J by 0 bases, with 15 bases between. This CDR3 is 15 amino acids long.

The chain uses TRBV7-9 and TRBJ2-3, with TRBD2 matching 12 bases. From germline, CDR1 is SEHNR and CDR2 FQNEAQ (reference sequence). The CDR3 runs to 16 residues. With V trimmed by 5 bases and J by 5 bases, 8 bases remained unmatched. In DNA form, the CDR3 reads TGTGCCAGCAGCCGGGGGACTAGCGGGCTTCAAGATACGCAGTATTTT. Translating gives CASSRGTSGLQDTQYF.

This clonotype was seen only a few times. This chain links TRBV4-1 with TRBJ2-7, with 8 positions matching TRBD1. This CDR3 has 15 residues. Germline V lookup: CDR1 MGHRA, CDR2 YSYEKL. V dropped 2 bases and J dropped 2; count of bases not matched to a gene: 5. CDR3 residues: CASSQSGQATYEQYF. CDR3 nucleotides: TGCGCCAGCAGCCAATCGGGACAGGCAACCTACGAGCAGTACTTC.

The J gene is TRBJ2-7, the V gene TRBV28, with 7 bases aligning to TRBD1. V dropped 7 bases and J dropped 4; count of bases not matched to a gene: 7. The CDR3 has 13 amino acids. CDR1 and CDR2 from the germline V gene are MDHEN and SYDVKM. Here the CDR3 reads CASKPPGQYEQYF. The CDR3 DNA reads as TGTGCCAGCAAACCCCCGGGACAGTACGAGCAGTACTTC.

This clonotype occurred many times. The chain carries TRBV6-1 and TRBJ2-1, with 15 positions matching TRBD2. J lost 7 bases, V lost 8 bases, and 9 bases had no gene match. Per the germline V gene, CDR1 is MNHNS and CDR2 is SASEGT. The CDR3 length is 16 residues. The DNA for the CDR3 is TGTGCCAGCCGACCCCAAGGGACTAGCGGGAGGAATGAGCAGTTCTTC. It translates to CASRPQGTSGRNEQFF.

The table lists this clonotype with a few counts. CDR3 residues: CASNGAGAYNEQFF. CDR3 bases: TGTGCCAGCAACGGAGCGGGAGCCTACAATGAGCAGTTCTTC. This chain uses TRBV2 with TRBJ2-1, with TRBD2 matching 8 bases. Germline CDR1 and CDR2: SNHLY and FYNNEI. Losses at the gene ends were 7 bases for V and 2 bases for J; bases not matched to a gene: 4. This CDR3 spans 14 amino acids.

This clonotype was seen at least ten times. The chain joins TRBV10-3 to TRBJ1-3; 7 bases align to TRBD1. The CDR3 has 16 amino acids. Losses at the gene ends were 11 bases for V and 0 bases for J; bases not matched to a gene: 13. Germline CDR1 ENHRY, CDR2 SYGVKD. CDR3 bases: TGTGCCCACCGGGACAGCGGCCTCGTCTCTGGAAACACCATATATTTT. This sequence encodes CAHRDSGLVSGNTIYF.

This clonotype appeared many times. The chain combines TRBV5-4 with TRBJ1-2; D remains unclear. Germline V gene lookup returns CDR1 SGHNT and CDR2 YYREEE (reference sequence). The CDR3 has 16 amino acids. Trimming cost V 3 bases and J 2 bases, with 17 bases left between them. Here the CDR3 DNA reads TGTGCCAGCAGCTACCGTCAGGCTAACCCGAACTATGGCTACACCTTC. Its translation is CASSYRQANPNYGYTF.

This clonotype was observed at least ten times. The gene calls are TRBV5-5 and TRBJ1-5; no clear D gene. CDR1 is SGHKS and CDR2 is YYEKEE in the germline V gene (reference sequence). V lost 2 bases and J 10 bases, leaving 13 bases between the germline ends. The CDR3 spans 13 residues. This CDR3 is CASSFDTVGPQHF. As DNA, the CDR3 is TGTGCCAGCAGCTTCGACACCGTCGGTCCCCAGCATTTT.

In its sample, this clonotype was seen many times. The gene calls are TRBV29-1 and TRBJ2-1; 7 nucleotides agree with TRBD2. The CDR3 has 16 amino acids. Germline CDR1 is SQVTM and CDR2 is ANQGSEA. V lost 5 bases to trimming and J lost 2 bases; unmatched junction nucleotides: 12. The CDR3 here is CSVRTSAQYTYNEQFF. The CDR3 coding sequence is TGCAGCGTTCGCACTAGCGCTCAATACACCTACAATGAGCAGTTCTTC.